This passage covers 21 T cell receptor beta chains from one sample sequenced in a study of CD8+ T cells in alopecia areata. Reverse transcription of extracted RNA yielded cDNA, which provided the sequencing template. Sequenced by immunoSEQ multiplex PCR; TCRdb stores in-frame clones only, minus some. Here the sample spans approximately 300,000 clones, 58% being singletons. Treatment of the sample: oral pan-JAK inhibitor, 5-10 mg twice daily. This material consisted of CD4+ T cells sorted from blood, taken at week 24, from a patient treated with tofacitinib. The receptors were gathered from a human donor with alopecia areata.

Written as DNA, the CDR3 is TGCGCCAGCAGCTTGTTCGGGGTGGGTGACAATGAGCAGTTCTTC. It translates to CASSLFGVGDNEQFF. The rearrangement joins TRBV5-1 to TRBJ2-1, with D perhaps matching TRBD2 (5 bases). Looked up from germline, CDR1 is SGHRS and CDR2 is YFSETQ. This CDR3 is built from 15 residues. Trimming shortened V by 1 base and J by 5 bases, and 13 bases separated the two germline ends. The whole variable domain, filled in from reference TRBV5-1 and TRBJ2-1, reads KAGVTQTPRYLIKTRGQQVTLSCSPISGHRSVSWYQQTPGQGLQFLFEYFSETQRNKGNFPGRFSGRQFSNSRSEMNVSTLELGDSALYLCASSLFGVGDNEQFFGPGTRLTVL.

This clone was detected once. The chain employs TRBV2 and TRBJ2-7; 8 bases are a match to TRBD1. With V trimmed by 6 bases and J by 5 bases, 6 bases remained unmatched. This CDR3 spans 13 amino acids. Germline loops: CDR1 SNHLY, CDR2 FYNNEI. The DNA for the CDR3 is TGTGCCAGCAGCCGCGACAGGGGTCACGAGCAGTACTTC. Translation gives CASSRDRGHEQYF.

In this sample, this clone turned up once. The CDR3 sequence is CASSQERKRDNSYNEQFF. The CDR3 DNA is TGCGCCAGCAGCCAAGAGCGGAAGCGGGACAACTCCTACAATGAGCAGTTCTTC. The chain carries TRBV4-1 and TRBJ2-1; a possible D gene is TRBD2 (7 bases). There are 18 residues in the CDR3. V was shortened by 0 bases and J by 0 bases, with 15 bases between the two germline ends. Germline loops: CDR1 MGHRA, CDR2 YSYEKL.

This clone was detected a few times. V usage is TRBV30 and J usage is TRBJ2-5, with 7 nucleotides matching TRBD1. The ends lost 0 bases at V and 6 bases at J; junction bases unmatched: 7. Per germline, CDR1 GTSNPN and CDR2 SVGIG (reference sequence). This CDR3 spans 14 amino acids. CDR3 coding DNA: TGTGCCTGGAGTGTACAAGGGACAGCGAAGACCCAGTACTTC. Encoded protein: CAWSVQGTAKTQYF.

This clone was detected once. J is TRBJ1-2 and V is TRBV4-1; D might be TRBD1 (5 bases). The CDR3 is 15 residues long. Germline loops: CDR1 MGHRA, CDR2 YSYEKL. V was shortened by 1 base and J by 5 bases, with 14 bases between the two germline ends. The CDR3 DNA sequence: TGCGCCAGCAGCCAAGTGGAGGCAGGGATATATGGCTACACCTTC. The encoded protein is CASSQVEAGIYGYTF.

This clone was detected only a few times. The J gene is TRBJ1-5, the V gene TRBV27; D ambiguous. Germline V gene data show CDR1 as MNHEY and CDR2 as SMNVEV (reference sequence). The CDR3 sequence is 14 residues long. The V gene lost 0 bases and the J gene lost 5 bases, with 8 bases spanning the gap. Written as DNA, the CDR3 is TGTGCCAGCAGTTTATCCGGGTCTTATCAGCCCCAGCATTTT. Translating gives CASSLSGSYQPQHF.

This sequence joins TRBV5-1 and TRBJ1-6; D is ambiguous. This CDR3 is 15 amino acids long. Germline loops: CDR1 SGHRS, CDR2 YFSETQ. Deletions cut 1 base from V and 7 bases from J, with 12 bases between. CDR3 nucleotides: TGCGCCAGCAGCTTGCTCTCCGCAATGAATTCACCCCTCCACTTT. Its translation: CASSLLSAMNSPLHF.

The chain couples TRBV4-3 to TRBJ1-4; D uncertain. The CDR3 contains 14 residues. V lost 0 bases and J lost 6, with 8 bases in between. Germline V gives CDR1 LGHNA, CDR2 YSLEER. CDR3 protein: CASSQDRHYEKLFF. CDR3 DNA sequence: TGCGCCAGCAGCCAAGACAGGCACTATGAAAAACTGTTTTTT.

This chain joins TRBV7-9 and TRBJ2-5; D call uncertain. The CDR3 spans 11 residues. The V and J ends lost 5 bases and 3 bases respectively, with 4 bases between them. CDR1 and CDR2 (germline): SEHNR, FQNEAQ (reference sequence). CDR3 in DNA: TGTGCCAGCAGCGTGAAAGAGACCCAGTACTTC. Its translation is CASSVKETQYF.

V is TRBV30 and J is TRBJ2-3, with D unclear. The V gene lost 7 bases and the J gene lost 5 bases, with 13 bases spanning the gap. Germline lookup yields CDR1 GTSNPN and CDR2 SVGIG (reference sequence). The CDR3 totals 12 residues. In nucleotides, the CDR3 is TGTGCCTATAGTCACACGCGAGATACGCAGTATTTT. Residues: CAYSHTRDTQYF. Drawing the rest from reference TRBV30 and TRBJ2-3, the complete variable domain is SQTIHQWPATLVQPVGSPLSLECTVEGTSNPNLYWYRQAAGRGLQLLFYSVGIGQISSEVPQNLSASRPQDRQFILSSKKLLLSDSGFYLCAYSHTRDTQYFGPGTRLTVL.

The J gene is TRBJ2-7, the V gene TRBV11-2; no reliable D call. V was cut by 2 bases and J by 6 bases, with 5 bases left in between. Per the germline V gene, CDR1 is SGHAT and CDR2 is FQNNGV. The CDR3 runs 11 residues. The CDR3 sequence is CASSLRLEQYF. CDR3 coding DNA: TGTGCCAGCAGCTTAAGGCTCGAGCAGTACTTC. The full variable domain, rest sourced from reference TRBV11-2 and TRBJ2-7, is EAGVAQSPRYKIIEKRQSVAFWCNPISGHATLYWYQQILGQGPKLLIQFQNNGVVDDSQLPKDRFSAERLKGVDSTLKIQPAKLEDSAVYLCASSLRLEQYFGPGTRLTVT.

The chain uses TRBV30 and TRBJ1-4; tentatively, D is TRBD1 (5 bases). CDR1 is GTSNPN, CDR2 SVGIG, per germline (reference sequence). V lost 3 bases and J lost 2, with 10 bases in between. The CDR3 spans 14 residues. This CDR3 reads CAWRGGGTNEKLFF. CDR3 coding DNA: TGTGCCTGGAGAGGTGGGGGGACTAATGAAAAACTGTTTTTT.

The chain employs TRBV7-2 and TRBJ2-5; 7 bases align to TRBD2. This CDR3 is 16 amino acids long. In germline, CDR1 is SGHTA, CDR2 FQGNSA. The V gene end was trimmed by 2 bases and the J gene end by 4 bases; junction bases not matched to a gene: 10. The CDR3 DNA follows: TGTGCCAGCAGCTTAACCCCCGGACTAGTGGGAGAGACCCAGTACTTC. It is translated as CASSLTPGLVGETQYF.

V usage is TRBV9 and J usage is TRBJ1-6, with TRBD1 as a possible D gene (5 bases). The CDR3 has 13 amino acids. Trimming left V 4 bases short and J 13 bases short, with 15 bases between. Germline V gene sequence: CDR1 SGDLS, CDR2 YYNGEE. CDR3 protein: CASSKRDSGPLHF. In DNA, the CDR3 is TGTGCCAGCAGCAAGAGGGACTCTGGGCCCCTCCACTTT.

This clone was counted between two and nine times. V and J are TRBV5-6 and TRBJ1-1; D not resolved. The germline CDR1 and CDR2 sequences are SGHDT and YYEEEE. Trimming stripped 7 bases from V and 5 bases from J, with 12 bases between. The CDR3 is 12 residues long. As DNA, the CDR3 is TGTGCCAGCGCCTTACTCGGTACTGAAGCTTTCTTT. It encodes CASALLGTEAFF. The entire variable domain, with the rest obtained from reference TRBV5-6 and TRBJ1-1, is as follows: DAGVTQSPTHLIKTRGQQVTLRCSPKSGHDTVSWYQQALGQGPQFIFQYYEEEERQRGNFPDRFSGHQFPNYSSELNVNALLLGDSALYLCASALLGTEAFFGQGTRLTVV.

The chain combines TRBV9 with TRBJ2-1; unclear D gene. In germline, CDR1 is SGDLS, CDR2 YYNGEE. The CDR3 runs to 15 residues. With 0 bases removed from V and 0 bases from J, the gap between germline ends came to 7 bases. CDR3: CASSVDVSSYNEQFF. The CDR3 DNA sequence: TGTGCCAGCAGCGTAGACGTTAGCTCCTACAATGAGCAGTTCTTC. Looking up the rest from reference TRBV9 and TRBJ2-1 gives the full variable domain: DSGVTQTPKHLITATGQRVTLRCSPRSGDLSVYWYQQSLDQGLQFLIQYYNGEERAKGNILERFSAQQFPDLHSELNLSSLELGDSALYFCASSVDVSSYNEQFFGPGTRLTVL.

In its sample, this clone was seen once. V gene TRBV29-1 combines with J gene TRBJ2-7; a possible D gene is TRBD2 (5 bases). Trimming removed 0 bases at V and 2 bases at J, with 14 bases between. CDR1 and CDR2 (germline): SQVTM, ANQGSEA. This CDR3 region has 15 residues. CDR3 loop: CSVEDRTIGTYEQYF. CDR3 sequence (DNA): TGCAGCGTTGAAGATAGAACGATCGGGACCTACGAGCAGTACTTC.

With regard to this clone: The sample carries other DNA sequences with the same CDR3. The chain's CDR3 is CASTRGGNQPQHF. The CDR3 nucleotides are TGTGCCAGCACCCGGGGCGGCAATCAGCCCCAGCATTTT. The chain couples TRBV2 to TRBJ1-5; D may be TRBD1 (5 bases). The CDR3 has 13 residues. CDR1 and CDR2 from the germline V gene are SNHLY and FYNNEI. Trimming left V 7 bases short and J 2 bases short, with 9 bases between. The variable domain in full, completed from reference TRBV2 and TRBJ1-5, reads EPEVTQTPSHQVTQMGQEVILRCVPISNHLYFYWYRQILGQKVEFLVSFYNNEISEKSEIFDDQFSVERPDGSNFTLKIRSTKLEDSAMYFCASTRGGNQPQHFGDGTRLSIL.

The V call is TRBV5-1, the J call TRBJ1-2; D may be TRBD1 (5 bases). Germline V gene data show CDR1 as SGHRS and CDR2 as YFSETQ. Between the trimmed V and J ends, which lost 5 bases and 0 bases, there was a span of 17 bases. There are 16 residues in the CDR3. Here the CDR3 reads CASSFTAGTANYGYTF. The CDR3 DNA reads TGCGCCAGCAGTTTCACTGCAGGGACGGCTAACTATGGCTACACCTTC.

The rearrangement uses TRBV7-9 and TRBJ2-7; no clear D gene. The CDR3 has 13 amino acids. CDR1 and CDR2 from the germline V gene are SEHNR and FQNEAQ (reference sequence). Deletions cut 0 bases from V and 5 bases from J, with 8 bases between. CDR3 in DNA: TGTGCCAGCAGCTTAGCGACAAATAACGAGCAGTACTTC. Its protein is CASSLATNNEQYF.

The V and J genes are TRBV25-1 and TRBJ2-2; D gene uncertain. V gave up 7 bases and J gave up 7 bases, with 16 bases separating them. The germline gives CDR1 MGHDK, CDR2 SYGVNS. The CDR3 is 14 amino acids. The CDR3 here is CASKPSSPVGELFF. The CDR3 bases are TGTGCCAGCAAACCATCCTCCCCAGTCGGGGAGCTGTTTTTT.